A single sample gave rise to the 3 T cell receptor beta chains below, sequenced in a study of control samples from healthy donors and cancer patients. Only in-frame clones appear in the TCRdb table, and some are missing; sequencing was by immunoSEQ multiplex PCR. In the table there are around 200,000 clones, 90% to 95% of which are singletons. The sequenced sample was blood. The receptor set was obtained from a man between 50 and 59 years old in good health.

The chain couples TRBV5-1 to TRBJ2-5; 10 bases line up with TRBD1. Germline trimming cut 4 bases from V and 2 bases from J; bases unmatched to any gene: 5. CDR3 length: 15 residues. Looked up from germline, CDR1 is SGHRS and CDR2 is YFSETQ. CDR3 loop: CASSPWGQGQETQYF. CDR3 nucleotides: TGCGCCAGCAGCCCCTGGGGACAGGGGCAAGAGACCCAGTACTTC. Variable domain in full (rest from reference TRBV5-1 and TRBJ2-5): KAGVTQTPRYLIKTRGQQVTLSCSPISGHRSVSWYQQTPGQGLQFLFEYFSETQRNKGNFPGRFSGRQFSNSRSEMNVSTLELGDSALYLCASSPWGQGQETQYFGPGTRLLVL.

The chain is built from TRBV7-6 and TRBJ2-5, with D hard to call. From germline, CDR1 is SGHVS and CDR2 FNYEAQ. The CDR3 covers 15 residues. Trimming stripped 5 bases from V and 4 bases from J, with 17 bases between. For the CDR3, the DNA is TGTGCCAGCAGCCCCAATTCCGCCCCGGTAGAGACCCAGTACTTC. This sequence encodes CASSPNSAPVETQYF. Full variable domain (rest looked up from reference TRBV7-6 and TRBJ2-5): GAGVSQSPRYKVTKRGQDVALRCDPISGHVSLYWYRQALGQGPEFLTYFNYEAQQDKSGLPNDRFSAERPEGSISTLTIQRTEQRDSAMYRCASSPNSAPVETQYFGPGTRLLVL.

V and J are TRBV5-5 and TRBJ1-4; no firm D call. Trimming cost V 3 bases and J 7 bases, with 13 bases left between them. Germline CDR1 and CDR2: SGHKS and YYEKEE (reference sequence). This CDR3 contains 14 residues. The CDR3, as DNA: TGTGCCAGCAGCTCGGCCCTATGGGGTGAAAAACTGTTTTTT. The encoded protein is CASSSALWGEKLFF.